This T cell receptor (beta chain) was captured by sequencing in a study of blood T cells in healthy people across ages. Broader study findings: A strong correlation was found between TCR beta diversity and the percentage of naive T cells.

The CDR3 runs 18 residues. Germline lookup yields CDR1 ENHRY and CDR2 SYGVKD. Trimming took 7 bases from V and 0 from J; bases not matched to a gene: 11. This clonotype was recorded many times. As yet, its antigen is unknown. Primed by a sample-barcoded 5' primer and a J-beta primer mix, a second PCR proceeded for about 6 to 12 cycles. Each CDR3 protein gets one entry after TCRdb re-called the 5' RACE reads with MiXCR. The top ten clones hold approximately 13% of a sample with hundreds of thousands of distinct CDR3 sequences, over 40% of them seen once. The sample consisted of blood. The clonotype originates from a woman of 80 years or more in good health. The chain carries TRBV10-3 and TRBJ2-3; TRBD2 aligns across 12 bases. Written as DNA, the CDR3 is TGTGCCATCAACGGACTAGCGGGATCCCGAATGAGCACAGATACGCAGTATTTT. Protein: CAINGLAGSRMSTDTQYF.